The 20 T cell receptor beta chains presented below share a single source sample, sequenced in a study of T-cell reconstitution after alpha-beta-depleted transplantation in children. The TCRbeta library incorporated unique molecular identifiers. TCRdb reprocessed the PCR reads with MiXCR, giving one entry per CDR3 protein. The table records under 450,000 distinct CDR3 sequences, about 17% of them present only once. Source: PBMCs, mostly from graft donor cells, taken 360 days after TCRalphabeta/CD19-depleted stem cell transplant. All receptors derive from a boy under two years old who had a stem cell transplant for Wiskott-Aldrich syndrome, so the T cells may come from the graft donor.

This clonotype was observed a handful of times. The chain couples TRBV7-8 to TRBJ2-1; no definite D call. The V and J ends lost 5 bases and 2 bases respectively, with 13 bases between them. The germline gives CDR1 SGHVS, CDR2 FQNEAQ. This CDR3 region has 15 residues. CDR3 coding DNA: TGTGCCAGCAGCCGTCAGCGTCATCCCTACAATGAGCAGTTCTTC. This translates into CASSRQRHPYNEQFF. Filled out from reference TRBV7-8 and TRBJ2-1, the complete variable domain reads GAGVSQSPRYKVAKRGQDVALRCDPISGHVSLFWYQQALGQGPEFLTYFQNEAQLDKSGLPSDRFFAERPEGSVSTLKIQRTQQEDSAVYLCASSRQRHPYNEQFFGPGTRLTVL.

The chain joins TRBV11-2 to TRBJ2-7; 8 nucleotides line up with TRBD2. There are 15 residues in the CDR3. V shed 3 bases, J shed 2 bases, and the junction held 6 bases outside the gene matches. Germline V CDR1 and CDR2: SGHAT, FQNNGV. The CDR3 region has the DNA TGTGCCAGCAGCTTCGGGGCGGGAGGCGCCTACGAGCAGTACTTC. Encoded protein: CASSFGAGGAYEQYF.

The chain joins TRBV12-3 or TRBV12-4 to TRBJ2-1; 8 nucleotides align to TRBD2. This CDR3 has 14 amino acids. V lost 3 bases, J lost 9 bases, and 7 bases stayed unmatched. The CDR3 DNA follows: TGTGCCAGCAGTTTCGGGGGGGGGGTAATTGAGCAGTTCTTC. This sequence encodes CASSFGGGVIEQFF.

This clonotype was observed a handful of times. The genes are TRBV5-1 and TRBJ2-1, with TRBD2 matching 10 bases. With 4 bases clipped from V and 2 bases from J, the junction kept 3 bases outside the gene matches. There are 15 residues in the CDR3. Germline V gives CDR1 SGHRS, CDR2 YFSETQ. Written as DNA, the CDR3 is TGCGCCAGCAGCGTAACTAGCGGGACCTACAATGAGCAGTTCTTC. As protein: CASSVTSGTYNEQFF.

DNA for the CDR3: TGTGCCAGCAGTTACAACGAGTTTCTAGCCAAAAACATTCAGTACTTC. This sequence encodes CASSYNEFLAKNIQYF. This chain joins TRBV6-5 and TRBJ2-4; D uncertain. There are 16 residues in the CDR3. The ends were cut back, 2 bases at V and 0 bases at J, with 11 bases in the middle. The germline V gene has CDR1 MNHEY and CDR2 SVGAGI.

Only a few counts were recorded for this clonotype. The chain combines TRBV5-4 with TRBJ2-1; 8 bases fit TRBD2. This CDR3 contains 14 residues. V was clipped by 5 bases and J by 2 bases; unmatched bases: 3. Germline V CDR1 and CDR2: SGHNT, YYREEE (reference sequence). CDR3 loop: CASRGGRPYNEQFF. Here the CDR3 DNA reads TGTGCCAGCAGGGGCGGGAGGCCCTACAATGAGCAGTTCTTC.

The chain couples TRBV29-1 to TRBJ2-7; 7 bases map to TRBD1. Germline V gene sequence: CDR1 SQVTM, CDR2 ANQGSEA. Trimming removed 6 bases from V and 2 bases from J; junction bases left unmatched: 7. The CDR3 extends over 13 amino acids. CDR3 nucleotides: TGCAGCGTAAAAGGGGGCCATACCTACGAGCAGTACTTC. Its translation is CSVKGGHTYEQYF.

This clonotype occurred a few times. The rearrangement joins TRBV12-3 or TRBV12-4 to TRBJ2-2; 7 bases align to TRBD1. Unmatched junction bases numbered 3, after V lost 3 bases and J lost 2 bases. This CDR3 has 15 residues. CDR3 in amino acids: CASSFTGVNTGELFF. The DNA for the CDR3 is TGTGCCAGCAGTTTTACAGGGGTAAACACCGGGGAGCTGTTTTTT.

This clonotype was detected a few times. The chain links TRBV7-8 to TRBJ2-5, with no clear D. This CDR3 is 14 amino acids long. CDR1 SGHVS and CDR2 FQNEAQ come from the germline V gene. V was trimmed by 6 bases and J by 3 bases, leaving 14 bases between them. The CDR3 DNA follows: TGTGCCAGCAGATTTAAAGGGTTTGAAGAGACCCAGTACTTC. Residues: CASRFKGFEETQYF.

The chain links TRBV5-1 to TRBJ2-5; D gene ambiguous. Germline CDR1 is SGHRS and CDR2 is YFSETQ. This CDR3 contains 13 residues. The ends were cut back, 4 bases at V and 5 bases at J, with 12 bases in the middle. The CDR3 nucleotides read TGCGCCAGCAGCAAACAACCCCCCGAGACCCAGTACTTC. Its protein is CASSKQPPETQYF.

This clonotype came up a few times. The genes are TRBV6-2 or TRBV6-3 and TRBJ2-3, with 8 bases fitting TRBD1. Germline V gene data show CDR1 as MNHEY and CDR2 as SVGEGT. The CDR3 is made up of 15 amino acids. V shed 0 bases and J 11 bases; nucleotides not matched to a gene: 10. The CDR3 coding sequence is TGTGCCAGCAGTTACTCGACCCCTACAGGGGGTGTGCAGTATTTT. Encoded protein: CASSYSTPTGGVQYF.

This clonotype turned up a few times. V gene TRBV10-3 combines with J gene TRBJ2-1, with D perhaps TRBD1 (5 bases). There are 15 residues in the CDR3. The V and J ends lost 6 bases and 2 bases respectively, with 14 bases between them. CDR1 and CDR2 from the germline V gene are ENHRY and SYGVKD. CDR3 residues: CAIRQGWAAYNEQFF. CDR3 nucleotides: TGTGCCATCAGGCAGGGTTGGGCGGCCTACAATGAGCAGTTCTTC.

V is TRBV12-3 or TRBV12-4 and J is TRBJ1-4, with a possible D match to TRBD1 (6 bases). This CDR3 spans 13 amino acids. The germline V and J ends were trimmed by 2 bases and 14 bases, with 15 bases remaining between them. The CDR3 nucleotides are TGTGCCAGCAGTTTAATGCGGGGGGGGGCTCTGTTTTTT. Residues: CASSLMRGGALFF.

A remark on this clonotype: Lacking the conserved final phenylalanine or tryptophan, this CDR3 likely reflects a read error. This chain uses TRBV6-5 with TRBJ2-7; tentatively, D is TRBD2 (6 bases). The length of the CDR3 is 15 residues. CDR1 is MNHEY and CDR2 is SVGAGI in the germline V gene. V lost 0 bases and J 9 bases, leaving 18 bases between the germline ends. CDR3 region: CASSYSGGPLAVQYI. The CDR3 region has the DNA TGTGCCAGCAGTTACTCGGGGGGTCCCCTAGCTGTGCAGTACATC.

This clonotype was seen more than once but under ten times. The chain links TRBV27 to TRBJ2-2; D remains unclear. The germline gives CDR1 MNHEY, CDR2 SMNVEV (reference sequence). The CDR3 contains 14 residues. The germline V and J ends were trimmed by 3 bases and 7 bases, with 12 bases remaining between them. The CDR3 loop reads CASSLRQANGELFF. CDR3 sequence (DNA): TGTGCCAGCAGTTTGAGGCAGGCAAACGGGGAGCTGTTTTTT.

This clonotype was detected only a few times. The V gene is TRBV5-1, the J gene TRBJ2-1; 9 nucleotides align to TRBD1. The CDR3 covers 15 residues. V trimming: 1 base; J trimming: 6 bases; junction bases outside the gene matches: 5. Germline V gene lookup returns CDR1 SGHRS and CDR2 YFSETQ. CDR3 coding DNA: TGCGCCAGCAGCTTGAGGGACAGGGTAGGCAATGAGCAGTTCTTC. It yields the protein CASSLRDRVGNEQFF.

CDR3 protein: CASSFTAYSYEQYF. For the CDR3, the DNA is TGCGCCAGCAGCTTTACAGCATACTCCTACGAGCAGTACTTC. The chain carries TRBV5-1 and TRBJ2-7; D remains ambiguous. The V end lost 2 bases, the J end lost 0 bases, and 9 bases lay between the germline ends. The germline CDR1 and CDR2 sequences are SGHRS and YFSETQ. This CDR3 is built from 14 residues.

The rearrangement joins TRBV7-2 to TRBJ2-1; TRBD1 matches at 7 bases. The length of the CDR3 is 15 residues. Germline trimming cut 5 bases from V and 3 bases from J; bases unmatched to any gene: 7. Germline values: CDR1 SGHTA, CDR2 FQGNSA. Here the CDR3 reads CASSRQGGFYNEQFF. CDR3 bases: TGTGCCAGCAGCCGACAGGGCGGCTTCTACAATGAGCAGTTCTTC.

This clonotype has at least ten counts. V gene TRBV29-1 combines with J gene TRBJ2-2; D possibly corresponds to TRBD1 (5 bases). Germline CDR1 reads SQVTM; CDR2 reads ANQGSEA. Trimming left V 6 bases short and J 5 bases short, with 10 bases between. This CDR3 comprises 12 residues. The CDR3 DNA reads as TGCAGCGTCGTGGGGCGGACCGGGGAGCTGTTTTTT. Encoded protein: CSVVGRTGELFF.

This clonotype was detected a few times. V gene TRBV7-9 combines with J gene TRBJ2-5, with D possibly being TRBD2 (5 bases). The CDR3 consists of 13 residues. V lost 3 bases and J lost 3, with 8 bases in between. The germline gives CDR1 SEHNR, CDR2 FQNEAQ (reference sequence). The CDR3 here is CASSFGIKETQYF. The CDR3 nucleotides are TGTGCCAGCAGCTTCGGGATTAAAGAGACCCAGTACTTC. Combining the CDR3 with reference TRBV7-9 and TRBJ2-5 gives the whole variable domain DTGVSQNPRHKITKRGQNVTFRCDPISEHNRLYWYRQTLGQGPEFLTYFQNEAQLEKSRLLSDRFSAERPKGSFSTLEIQRTEQGDSAMYLCASSFGIKETQYFGPGTRLLVL.